These T cell receptor beta chains were read from a single sample in a study of neurological immune-mediated disorders. TCRdb ran MiXCR on the 5' RACE reads and lists one entry per CDR3 protein. The sample includes 60,000 to 80,000 distinct CDR3 sequences, under 5% seen only once; the top ten take 3.4%. Sequenced sample: PBMCs. The source of these receptors is a woman in her fifties or sixties with multiple sclerosis. CDR3s include the opening cysteine and the closing phenylalanine or tryptophan. A D gene is named only where the DNA matches it firmly. Size is omitted from some rows. Given values are once, few, many or a class for expanded clones.

>TRBV12-3/TRBV12-4|TRBJ1-2|many|NA
CASSSAGVRSGGRGYTF
TGTGCCAGCAGTTCCGCCGGGGTACGGTCCGGGGGTCGCGGCTACACCTTC
>TRBV18|TRBJ2-3|few|TRBD2
CASSPAGGPTDTQYF
TGTGCCAGCTCACCAGCGGGGGGGCCCACAGATACGCAGTATTTT
>TRBV4-1|TRBJ1-1|many|TRBD1
CASSLRTGTEAFF
TGCGCCAGCAGCTTGCGGACAGGCACTGAAGCTTTCTTT
>TRBV12-3/TRBV12-4|TRBJ2-5|many|TRBD2
CASTPGGRGAQYF
TGTGCCAGCACCCCGGGAGGCCGCGGGGCCCAGTACTTC
>TRBV6-2/TRBV6-3|TRBJ2-3|many|TRBD2
CASRASGLFGDTQYF
TGTGCCAGCAGAGCTAGCGGGCTCTTTGGAGATACGCAGTATTTT
>TRBV20-1|TRBJ2-1|many|NA
CSVWDNEQFF
TGCAGTGTCTGGGACAATGAGCAGTTCTTC
>TRBV9|TRBJ2-1|many|NA
CASSVFGNSYNEQFF
TGTGCCAGCAGCGTATTTGGCAACTCCTACAATGAGCAGTTCTTC
>TRBV5-1|TRBJ2-1|many|TRBD2
CASSNDRGGIGYEQFF
TGCGCCAGCAGCAATGACCGGGGGGGCATAGGCTATGAGCAGTTCTTC
>TRBV12-3/TRBV12-4|TRBJ1-6|many|NA
CASVRQNSSPLHF
TGTGCCAGCGTTAGGCAGAACAGTTCACCCCTCCACTTT
>TRBV6-1|TRBJ2-2|few|NA
CASSGTQVTGELFF
TGTGCCAGCAGTGGAACCCAGGTTACCGGGGAGCTGTTTTTT
>TRBV9|TRBJ1-6|many|NA
CASSVETNSPLHF
TGTGCCAGCAGCGTAGAGACAAATTCACCCCTCCACTTT
>TRBV15|TRBJ1-5|many|NA
CATSRDSFGDSNQPQHF
TGTGCCACCAGCAGAGATTCCTTCGGGGATAGCAATCAGCCCCAGCATTTT
>TRBV6-5|TRBJ2-5|many|TRBD2
CASSYSRGLALETQYF
TGTGCCAGCAGTTACTCGAGGGGACTAGCGCTAGAGACCCAGTACTTC
>TRBV20-1|TRBJ2-7|many|NA
CSASSQAYEQYF
TGCAGTGCTAGCTCACAAGCTTACGAGCAGTACTTC
>TRBV15|TRBJ2-1|many|NA
CATSRSRLINNEQFF
TGTGCCACCAGCAGATCTCGGCTGATAAACAATGAGCAGTTCTTC
>TRBV7-2|TRBJ2-1|many|NA
CASSFELGNGQFF
TGTGCCAGCAGCTTCGAATTGGGTAATGGGCAGTTCTTC
>TRBV6-2/TRBV6-3|TRBJ2-1|many|TRBD2
CASSTPLAGSDNEQFF
TGTGCCAGCAGTACCCCCCTAGCGGGGAGTGACAATGAGCAGTTCTTC
>TRBV12-3/TRBV12-4|TRBJ1-5|many|NA
CASTSIWGPNQPQHF
TGTGCCAGCACCTCGATCTGGGGTCCAAATCAGCCCCAGCATTTT
>TRBV9|TRBJ2-3|few|TRBD2
CASSVVASGGTDTQYF
TGTGCCAGCAGCGTAGTAGCTAGCGGGGGTACAGATACGCAGTATTTT
>TRBV5-1|TRBJ2-3|many|NA
CASSTSTDTQYF
TGCGCCAGCAGCACGAGCACAGATACGCAGTATTTT
>TRBV10-3|TRBJ2-2|NA|NA
CATLPDVNTGELFF
TGTGCCACCTTACCCGACGTGAACACCGGGGAGCTGTTTTTT
>TRBV12-3/TRBV12-4|TRBJ1-1|many|NA
CASSSLGDTEAFF
TGTGCCAGCAGTTCACTCGGGGACACTGAAGCTTTCTTT
>TRBV12-3/TRBV12-4|TRBJ2-1|many|NA
CASSPSDFNEQFF
TGTGCCAGCAGTCCAAGCGACTTCAATGAGCAGTTCTTC
>TRBV7-2|TRBJ1-2|few|NA
CASSLTPLYYGYTF
TGTGCCAGCAGCCTTACCCCTCTGTACTATGGCTACACCTTC
>TRBV5-1|TRBJ1-5|many|NA
CASSLSGGDQPQHF
TGCGCCAGCAGCTTGTCGGGGGGAGATCAGCCCCAGCATTTT
>TRBV10-3|TRBJ1-1|few|NA
CAINRAGDTEAFF
TGTGCCATCAATCGGGCAGGTGACACTGAAGCTTTCTTT
>TRBV7-2|TRBJ2-2|many|NA
CASSLTGWAGELFF
TGTGCCAGCAGCTTAACAGGGTGGGCCGGGGAGCTGTTTTTT
>TRBV5-1|TRBJ2-7|many|NA
CASSSAFYEQYF
TGCGCCAGCAGTTCCGCCTTCTACGAGCAGTACTTC
>TRBV7-3|TRBJ2-3|many|TRBD1
CASSRDRGSFDTQYF
TGTGCCAGCAGCCGAGACAGGGGGTCGTTCGATACGCAGTATTTT
>TRBV7-8|TRBJ2-3|few|TRBD1
CASSLWTGSSDTQYF
TGTGCCAGCAGCTTATGGACAGGTTCCTCGGATACGCAGTATTTT
>TRBV7-8|TRBJ2-3|many|NA
CASSHRSEDTQYF
TGTGCCAGCAGCCACCGAAGTGAAGATACGCAGTATTTT
>TRBV12-3/TRBV12-4|TRBJ2-1|many|NA
CASSLGPSRHNEQFF
TGTGCCAGCAGTTTAGGGCCTAGCCGGCACAATGAGCAGTTCTTC
>TRBV7-6|TRBJ1-1|NA|NA
CASSSRERRAEAFF
TGTGCCAGCAGCTCCCGGGAAAGGAGGGCGGAAGCTTTCTTT
>TRBV2|TRBJ2-1|NA|NA
CASSGDSNNEQFF
TGTGCCAGCAGTGGGGACTCGAACAATGAGCAGTTCTTC
>TRBV5-1|TRBJ2-1|many|NA
CASSKQDYNEQFF
TGCGCCAGCAGCAAACAGGACTACAATGAGCAGTTCTTC
>TRBV11-1|TRBJ2-7|many|TRBD1
CASSYPKTGGDSYEQYF
TGTGCCAGCAGCTACCCGAAAACAGGGGGCGACTCCTACGAGCAGTACTTC
>TRBV20-1|TRBJ2-1|many|TRBD2
CSARILAGDYNEQFF
TGCAGTGCTAGGATACTAGCGGGGGACTACAATGAGCAGTTCTTC
>TRBV29-1|TRBJ1-1|many|NA
CSAGRRGDTEAFF
TGCAGCGCGGGTCGAAGGGGTGACACTGAAGCTTTCTTT
>TRBV20-1|TRBJ2-7|many|NA
CSAPLAGSAYEQYF
TGCAGTGCTCCCCTGGCGGGGAGCGCCTACGAGCAGTACTTC
>TRBV27|TRBJ1-1|many|TRBD1
CASSVGTGYTEAFF
TGTGCCAGCAGTGTAGGGACAGGGTACACTGAAGCTTTCTTT
>TRBV4-1|TRBJ1-6|many|TRBD1
CASSPPGTGGRSPLHF
TGCGCCAGCTCCCCTCCCGGGACAGGAGGCCGCTCACCCCTCCACTTT
>TRBV7-2|TRBJ2-7|many|NA
CASSLRLGRAHEQYF
TGTGCCAGCAGCTTACGGCTGGGCAGGGCCCACGAGCAGTACTTC
>TRBV20-1|TRBJ2-3|many|NA
CSARDQWRADTQYF
TGCAGTGCTAGAGATCAATGGCGCGCAGATACGCAGTATTTT
>TRBV15|TRBJ1-3|many|NA
CATQTSGNTIYF
TGTGCCACCCAGACCTCTGGAAACACCATATATTTT
>TRBV9|TRBJ1-3|many|TRBD1
CASSVVATGTVSGNTIYF
TGTGCCAGCAGCGTAGTAGCGACCGGGACAGTCTCTGGAAACACCATATATTTT